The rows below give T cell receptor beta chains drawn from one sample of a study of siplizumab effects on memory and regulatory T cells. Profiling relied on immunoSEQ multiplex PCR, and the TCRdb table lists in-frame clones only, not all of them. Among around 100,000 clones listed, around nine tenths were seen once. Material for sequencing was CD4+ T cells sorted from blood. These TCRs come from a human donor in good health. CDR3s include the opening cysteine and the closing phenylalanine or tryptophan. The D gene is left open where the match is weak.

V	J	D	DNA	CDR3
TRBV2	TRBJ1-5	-	TGTGCCAGCAGTGAGAAGGGGTTTCAGCCCCAGCATTTT	CASSEKGFQPQHF
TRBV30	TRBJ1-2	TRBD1	TGTGCCTGGAGTCCCGACAGGGGTTATGGCTACACCTTC	CAWSPDRGYGYTF
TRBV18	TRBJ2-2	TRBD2	TGTGCCAGCTCTCAGGGACTAGCGCTAAACACCGGGGAGCTGTTTTTT	CASSQGLALNTGELFF
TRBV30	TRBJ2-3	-	TGTGCCTGGTCGTTAGGGGATACGCAGTATTTT	CAWSLGDTQYF
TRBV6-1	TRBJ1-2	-	TGTGCCAGCAGTTTGGACAGCAGGGACTATGGCTACACCTTC	CASSLDSRDYGYTF
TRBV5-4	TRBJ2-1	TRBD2	TGTGCCAGCAGCCGGCGGGGGACTAGCGGGAGGGCATCATACAATGAGCAGTTCTTC	CASSRRGTSGRASYNEQFF
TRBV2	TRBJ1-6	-	TGTGCCAGCAGGGAGGGGGGTCAAAATAATTCACCCCTCCACTTT	CASREGGQNNSPLHF
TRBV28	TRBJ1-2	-	TGTGCCAGCAGTTTATCTGTCGTTAACTATGGCTACACCTTC	CASSLSVVNYGYTF
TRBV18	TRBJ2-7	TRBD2	TGTGCCAGCTCACCTAGACTAGCTAACTACGAGCAGTACTTC	CASSPRLANYEQYF
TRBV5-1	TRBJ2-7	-	TGCGCCAGCAGGGTGGAGGGCTACTCCTCCGAGCAGTACTTC	CASRVEGYSSEQYF
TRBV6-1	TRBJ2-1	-	TGTGCCAGCAGTAGCTCCGGCCTCGTCAACAATGAGCAGTTCTTC	CASSSSGLVNNEQFF
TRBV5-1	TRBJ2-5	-	TGCGCCAGCAGCTTGGAGGACAAACTCCAAGAGACCCAGTACTTC	CASSLEDKLQETQYF
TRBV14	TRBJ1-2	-	TGTGCCAGCAGCCAATCGGGGGCATCTAGTTATGGCTACACCTTC	CASSQSGASSYGYTF
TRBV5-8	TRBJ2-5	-	TGTGCCAGCAGCCCGGGACGGGGACAACTACAAGAGACCCAGTACTTC	CASSPGRGQLQETQYF
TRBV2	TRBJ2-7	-	TGTGCCAGCAGTGAACAAACTAGTAATTTTTACGAGCAGTACTTC	CASSEQTSNFYEQYF
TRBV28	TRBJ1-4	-	TGTGCCAGCAGTTTATTCGACAGCGAACTGTTTTTT	CASSLFDSELFF
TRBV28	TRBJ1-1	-	TGTGCCAGCACCAGACTCCTGGCGAACACTGAAGCTTTCTTT	CASTRLLANTEAFF
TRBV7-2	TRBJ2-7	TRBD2	TGTGCCAGCGAAAAGACTAGCGGAAATTACGAGCAGTACTTC	CASEKTSGNYEQYF
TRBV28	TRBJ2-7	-	TGTGCCAGCAGTTCAGCCTACGAGCAGTACTTC	CASSSAYEQYF
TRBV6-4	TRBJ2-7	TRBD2	TGTGCCAGCAGTTACCACGGACTAGCGGGAGAGCAGTACTTC	CASSYHGLAGEQYF
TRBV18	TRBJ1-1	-	TGTGCCAGCTCACCGAATCAGGGGAACACTGAAGCTTTCTTT	CASSPNQGNTEAFF
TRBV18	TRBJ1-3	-	TGTGCCAGCTCACCACCGGGACGCAGCTCTGGAAACACCATATATTTT	CASSPPGRSSGNTIYF
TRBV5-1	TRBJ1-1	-	TGCGCCAGCAGCTTTTACATCGGGAACCTGGACACTGAAGCTTTCTTT	CASSFYIGNLDTEAFF
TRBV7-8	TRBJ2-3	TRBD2	TGTGCCAGCAGCACCTTTAGCGGGAGGCGTCCAGATACGCAGTATTTT	CASSTFSGRRPDTQYF
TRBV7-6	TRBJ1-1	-	TGTGCCAGCAGCTTTAGGGAGAACACTGAAGCTTTCTTT	CASSFRENTEAFF
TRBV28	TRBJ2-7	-	TGTGCCAGCAGTCGAGCTTGGCCTTCCGAGCAGTACTTC	CASSRAWPSEQYF
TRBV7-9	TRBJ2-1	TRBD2	TGTGCCAGCAGCCAGACACTAGCGGGAGGGTTATACAATGAGCAGTTCTTC	CASSQTLAGGLYNEQFF
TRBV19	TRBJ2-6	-	TGTGCCAGTAGTCCCTTATCGGGGGCCAACGTCCTGACTTTC	CASSPLSGANVLTF
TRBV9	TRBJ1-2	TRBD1	TGTGCCAGCAGCACCGGGACAGAAAGAATTCTTAACTATGGCTACACCTTC	CASSTGTERILNYGYTF
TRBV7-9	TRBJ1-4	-	TGTGCCAGCAGCTTAGGGGCCGGGGTAGGCGAAAAACTGTTTTTT	CASSLGAGVGEKLFF
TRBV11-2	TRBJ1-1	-	TGTGCCAGCAGCCCACCGAACGTTCCCGGGGCTGAAGCTTTCTTT	CASSPPNVPGAEAFF
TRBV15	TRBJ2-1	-	TGTGCCACCAGCTTGTTGGTGACGGAGAACAATGAGCAGTTCTTC	CATSLLVTENNEQFF